The 17 T cell receptor beta chains below all came from one sample that was sequenced in a study of CD8 T cells in Susac syndrome. RNA amounts of roughly 0.5 to 1 ug underwent reverse transcription with random hexamers. TCRdb passed the immunoSEQ multiplex PCR reads through MiXCR, listing each CDR3 protein once. Of about 80,000 distinct CDR3 sequences listed, 85% to 95% were seen once; the top ten hold about 0.28%. What was sequenced was CD8+ T cells from PBMCs. Receptor source: a human donor in good health.

This chain links TRBV27 with TRBJ2-7, with TRBD1 matching 10 bases. Germline CDR1 MNHEY, CDR2 SMNVEV (reference sequence). J gave up 5 bases and V 6 bases, and 4 bases lay outside the gene matches. This CDR3 contains 13 residues. The CDR3 bases are TGTGCCAGCAGCCCCGGGACAGGGGACGAGCAGTACGTC. Its protein product is CASSPGTGDEQYV.

This chain connects TRBV28 to TRBJ2-3; 10 bases agree with TRBD2. Germline assignment: CDR1 MDHEN and CDR2 SYDVKM. This CDR3 region has 20 residues. V shed 1 base, J shed 0 bases, and the junction held 13 bases outside the gene matches. This CDR3 is CASSLYPPGDSGRSTDTQYF. The DNA of the CDR3 is TGTGCCAGCAGTTTATATCCCCCGGGTGATAGCGGGAGGAGCACAGATACGCAGTATTTT. The full variable domain, completed using reference TRBV28 and TRBJ2-3, is DVKVTQSSRYLVKRTGEKVFLECVQDMDHENMFWYRQDPGLGLRLIYFSYDVKMKEKGDIPEGYSVSREKKERFSLILESASTNQTSMYLCASSLYPPGDSGRSTDTQYFGPGTRLTVL.

This clonotype has only one observation. V is TRBV6-5 and J is TRBJ1-2, with D unresolved. The V gene's germline CDR1 is MNHEY and CDR2 SVGAGI. The CDR3 is made up of 15 amino acids. V shed 6 bases and J shed 7 bases, with 21 bases lying between them. CDR3 loop: CASSTVRVTSAGYTF. DNA for the CDR3: TGTGCCAGCAGCACCGTCCGTGTAACCTCTGCTGGCTACACCTTC.

This rearrangement joins TRBV28 to TRBJ2-7, with D hard to call. CDR1 is MDHEN, CDR2 SYDVKM, per germline. With 6 bases removed from V and 2 bases from J, the gap between germline ends came to 14 bases. The CDR3 totals 14 residues. This CDR3 is CASRDYDRTYEQYV. The CDR3 bases are TGTGCCAGCAGGGATTACGACCGGACCTACGAGCAGTACGTC.

The chain links TRBV27 to TRBJ2-7; D may be TRBD1 (5 bases). Germline-derived CDR1 and CDR2 are MNHEY and SMNVEV (reference sequence). Deletions cut 5 bases from V and 6 bases from J, with 14 bases between. CDR3 length: 13 amino acids. The CDR3 loop is CASSSVHGAEQYV. CDR3 bases: TGTGCCAGCAGTAGCGTTCATGGGGCCGAGCAGTACGTC.

This rearrangement joins TRBV4-1 to TRBJ2-1; 9 nucleotides match TRBD1. CDR1 MGHRA and CDR2 YSYEKL come from the germline V gene. The CDR3 loop spans 15 amino acids. V lost 3 bases and J lost 7; bases outside the gene matches: 7. The CDR3 loop is CASSHPRDRDNEQFF. The CDR3 nucleotides read TGCGCCAGCAGCCATCCCCGGGACAGGGATAATGAGCAGTTCTTC.

The V call is TRBV3-1, the J call TRBJ1-1; D perhaps matches TRBD1 (5 bases). V was pared by 2 bases and J by 1 base, with 8 bases between. Germline V gene sequence: CDR1 LGHDT, CDR2 YNNKEL (reference sequence). CDR3 size: 14 residues. Written as DNA, the CDR3 is TGTGCCAGCAGCCAACAGGGTAAGAACACTGAAGCTTTCTTT. Its translation: CASSQQGKNTEAFF.

The chain is built from TRBV12-3 or TRBV12-4 and TRBJ1-6, with 8 bases fitting TRBD1. The CDR3 extends over 13 amino acids. With V trimmed by 7 bases and J by 10 bases, 6 bases remained unmatched. DNA of the CDR3: TGTGCCAGCAAAGGACAGGGAAACTCACCCCTCCACTTT. Protein product: CASKGQGNSPLHF.

The chain carries TRBV6-5 and TRBJ1-2; D not resolved. Per the germline V gene, CDR1 is MNHEY and CDR2 is SVGAGI. This CDR3 comprises 13 residues. Trimming left V 8 bases short and J 0 bases short, with 10 bases between. CDR3 amino acids: CASGMRANYGYTF. CDR3 in DNA: TGTGCCAGCGGTATGAGAGCTAACTATGGCTACACCTTC.

The J gene is TRBJ2-1, the V gene TRBV25-1; no clear D gene. The CDR3 is 12 amino acids. Trimming took off 2 bases at V and 9 bases at J, with 8 bases between the two ends. The germline CDR1 and CDR2 sequences are MGHDK and SYGVNS. CDR3 nucleotide sequence: TGTGCCAGCAGTGAAGGGTCAACTGAGCAGTTCTTC. Protein product: CASSEGSTEQFF.

The chain joins TRBV5-5 to TRBJ2-2, with D hard to call. Trimming left V 0 bases short and J 0 bases short, with 6 bases between. This CDR3 is built from 15 residues. Germline loops: CDR1 SGHKS, CDR2 YYEKEE (reference sequence). As DNA, the CDR3 is TGTGCCAGCAGCTTGGCGAGAACGAACACCGGGGAGCTGTTTTTT. It encodes CASSLARTNTGELFF.

The V call is TRBV5-1, the J call TRBJ2-7, with D possibly matching TRBD1 (6 bases). V was pared by 4 bases and J by 2 bases, with 19 bases between. CDR1 is SGHRS and CDR2 is YFSETQ in the germline V gene. This CDR3 is built from 16 residues. As DNA, the CDR3 is TGCGCCAGCAGCACGAATCGACAGGCACCCCCCTACGAGCAGTACTTC. Its translation: CASSTNRQAPPYEQYF.

The V call is TRBV4-1, the J call TRBJ2-7; D might be TRBD1 (7 bases). CDR3 length equals 15 residues. Germline-derived CDR1 and CDR2 are MGHRA and YSYEKL. V gave up 0 bases and J gave up 4 bases, with 13 bases separating them. The CDR3 reads CASSQEAGGQYEQYF. The DNA of the CDR3 is TGCGCCAGCAGCCAAGAAGCCGGGGGACAGTACGAGCAGTACTTC.

The rearrangement joins TRBV13 to TRBJ1-3; D perhaps matches TRBD1 (6 bases). The CDR3 contains 19 residues. CDR1 is PRHDT, CDR2 FYEKMQ, per germline (reference sequence). V lost 2 bases, J lost 4 bases, and 24 bases lay in between. CDR3 sequence reads: CASSLWGTDRLQIGNTIYF. The CDR3 DNA follows: TGTGCCAGCAGCTTATGGGGGACGGACAGACTTCAAATCGGAAACACCATATATTTT.

This clonotype was detected only once. This chain links TRBV5-6 with TRBJ2-7, with D uncertain. The CDR3 consists of 15 residues. The germline V gene has CDR1 SGHDT and CDR2 YYEEEE. Trimming left V 3 bases short and J 1 base short, with 14 bases between. Here the CDR3 reads CASSSDIPPSYEQYV. The CDR3 nucleotides read TGTGCCAGCAGCTCTGACATTCCTCCTTCCTACGAGCAGTACGTC.

The J gene is TRBJ2-1, the V gene TRBV9; D gene unclear. The CDR3 spans 17 residues. CDR1 SGDLS and CDR2 YYNGEE come from the germline V gene. V was clipped by 5 bases and J by 1 base, with 19 bases between them. Here the CDR3 reads CASSARGWPRSYNEQFF. The CDR3 bases are TGTGCCAGCAGTGCCCGAGGATGGCCTAGATCCTACAATGAGCAGTTCTTC.

This chain connects TRBV30 to TRBJ2-1; either TRBD1 or TRBD2 may supply D (5 bases each). V dropped 4 bases and J dropped 6 bases, with 16 bases sitting between them. Germline V CDR1 and CDR2: GTSNPN, SVGIG (reference sequence). CDR3 size: 14 residues. This CDR3 is CAWTLGTEPNEQFF. In DNA, the CDR3 is TGTGCCTGGACCCTTGGGACCGAACCCAATGAGCAGTTCTTC.